These 20 T cell receptor beta chains were sequenced from one sample in a study of PD-L1 blockade in urothelial cancer (dated by TCRdb to about 2017). The library was obtained by the immunoSEQ multiplex PCR assay. The clones in this table, taken by TCRdb from immuneACCESS, are in-frame only. Not every clone is retained; where verified, under half of the shortfall comes from an unresolved V gene, and the cause of the rest is unknown. The sample table holds approximately 38,000 clones, of which around 83% were seen once. In total, the top ten clones hold less than 20% of the sample. Sequencing used PBMCs, obtained around atezolizumab (anti-PD-L1) treatment. The source is a man in his 60s with urothelial cancer.

V usage is TRBV28 and J usage is TRBJ1-2, with TRBD1 identical over 8 bases. The germline CDR1 and CDR2 sequences are MDHEN and SYDVKM. CDR3 size: 11 residues. The V and J ends lost 7 bases and 8 bases, in that order; junction bases with no gene match: 3. This CDR3 reads CASTQGEGYTF. In nucleotides, the CDR3 is TGTGCCAGCACACAGGGGGAAGGCTACACCTTC.

The chain links TRBV18 to TRBJ2-1; D not resolved. Germline V CDR1 and CDR2: KGHSH, LQKENI. The ends were cut back, 2 bases at V and 2 bases at J, with 10 bases in the middle. This CDR3 spans 15 amino acids. CDR3 sequence reads: CASSPEQFTYNEQFF. DNA of the CDR3: TGTGCCAGCTCACCAGAACAGTTTACCTACAATGAGCAGTTCTTC.

The chain joins TRBV29-1 to TRBJ2-1; TRBD2 aligns across 11 bases. Germline V gene lookup returns CDR1 SQVTM and CDR2 ANQGSEA. The J segment lost 6 bases and the V segment lost 6 bases, leaving 10 bases of the junction unmatched. The CDR3 is made up of 15 amino acids. The CDR3 DNA reads as TGCAGCGTCCGCCCCCCCGGGACTAGCGGCAATGAGCAGTTCTTC. As protein: CSVRPPGTSGNEQFF.

By proportion, this clone is medium-sized. J is TRBJ1-1 and V is TRBV4-3, with 7 bases lining up with TRBD1. Germline V CDR1 and CDR2: LGHNA, YSLEER. The CDR3 is made up of 15 amino acids. The V gene end was trimmed by 0 bases and the J gene end by 5 bases; junction bases not matched to a gene: 6. The CDR3 DNA reads TGCGCCAGCAGCCAAGATACGACAGGGTTTACTGAAGCTTTCTTT. Protein product: CASSQDTTGFTEAFF.

The chain uses TRBV18 and TRBJ2-1; possible D gene TRBD2, 6 bases. CDR3 size: 14 residues. Germline CDR1 is KGHSH and CDR2 is LQKENI. V lost 5 bases and J 0 bases, leaving 8 bases between the germline ends. The CDR3 DNA follows: TGTGCCAGCTCAATAGCGGACTCCTACAATGAGCAGTTCTTC. Amino acids: CASSIADSYNEQFF.

J is TRBJ2-2 and V is TRBV6-4, with TRBD2 matching over 9 bases. Germline-derived CDR1 and CDR2 are MRHNA and SNTAGT. The CDR3 consists of 15 residues. V gave up 3 bases and J gave up 2 bases; unmatched junction bases: 1. This chain's CDR3 is CASSELAGNTGELFF. CDR3 coding DNA: TGTGCCAGCAGTGAGCTAGCGGGAAACACCGGGGAGCTGTTTTTT.

The chain couples TRBV7-2 to TRBJ1-4; no firm D call. V was trimmed by 5 bases and J by 5 bases, leaving 9 bases between them. The CDR3 spans 13 residues. From germline, CDR1 is SGHTA and CDR2 FQGNSA. The CDR3 is CASSLGGNEKLFF. In DNA form, the CDR3 reads TGTGCCAGCAGCCTGGGAGGGAATGAAAAACTGTTTTTT.

V gene TRBV18 combines with J gene TRBJ2-1; 7 bases fit TRBD2. V was pared by 10 bases and J by 5 bases, with 11 bases of the junction left unmatched. Germline V gives CDR1 KGHSH, CDR2 LQKENI. CDR3 length equals 14 residues. The CDR3 DNA reads as TGTGCCACCTCGGAGAGCGGGGAAAACAATGAGCAGTTCTTC. This sequence encodes CATSESGENNEQFF.

The rearrangement links TRBV7-9 to TRBJ2-1, with TRBD1 identical over 12 bases. With V trimmed by 2 bases and J by 6 bases, 11 bases remained unmatched. The CDR3 loop spans 18 amino acids. Germline lookup yields CDR1 SEHNR and CDR2 FQNEAQ (reference sequence). The CDR3, as DNA: TGTGCCAGCAGCTTACCCGACGGGACAGGGGGCGGACGCAATGAGCAGTTCTTC. It specifies CASSLPDGTGGGRNEQFF.

This sequence joins TRBV5-1 and TRBJ2-7, with 10 bases that match TRBD1. The ends lost 0 bases at V and 4 bases at J; junction bases unmatched: 4. CDR1 and CDR2 (germline): SGHRS, YFSETQ. The CDR3 consists of 15 residues. DNA of the CDR3: TGCGCCAGCAGCTTGGCCGACAGGGGGCGGTACGAGCAGTACTTC. Its translation: CASSLADRGRYEQYF.

The gene calls are TRBV7-9 and TRBJ2-7; possibly TRBD2 for D (7 bases). The CDR3 has 15 amino acids. CDR1 and CDR2 (germline): SEHNR, FQNEAQ (reference sequence). V lost 2 bases and J 6 bases, leaving 17 bases between the germline ends. The CDR3 DNA is TGTGCCAGCAGCTTATTAGTGGGAGGGGGGGGCGAGCAGTACTTC. It yields the protein CASSLLVGGGGEQYF. Based on the CDR3 plus reference TRBV7-9 and TRBJ2-7, the full variable domain is DTGVSQNPRHKITKRGQNVTFRCDPISEHNRLYWYRQTLGQGPEFLTYFQNEAQLEKSRLLSDRFSAERPKGSFSTLEIQRTEQGDSAMYLCASSLLVGGGGEQYFGPGTRLTVT.

The rearrangement joins TRBV28 to TRBJ2-1, with TRBD1 as a possible D gene (5 bases). The CDR3 spans 15 residues. Germline V gene sequence: CDR1 MDHEN, CDR2 SYDVKM. V was clipped by 7 bases and J by 5 bases, with 18 bases between them. DNA of the CDR3: TGTGCCAGCACCCTAAGGGGTGGCCTTAACAATGAGCAGTTCTTC. As protein: CASTLRGGLNNEQFF.

This chain links TRBV27 with TRBJ1-2; weak D call: TRBD1 (6 bases). There are 15 residues in the CDR3. Trimming took 8 bases from V and 4 from J, leaving 20 bases between them. The germline CDR1 and CDR2 sequences are MNHEY and SMNVEV (reference sequence). For the CDR3, the DNA is TGTGCCAGCGGCCGGGACACGACCTTAACCTATGGCTACACCTTC. Encoded protein: CASGRDTTLTYGYTF.

The rearrangement uses TRBV25-1 and TRBJ2-7; 7 positions agree with TRBD1. Germline-derived CDR1 and CDR2 are MGHDK and SYGVNS. The CDR3 spans 16 residues. The J segment lost 3 bases and the V segment lost 0 bases, leaving 8 bases of the junction unmatched. The CDR3 DNA follows: TGTGCCAGCAGTGAATATAAAGGGGGACAGATCTACGAGCAGTACTTC. This translates into CASSEYKGGQIYEQYF.

This clone showed up just once. The chain recombines TRBV7-2 with TRBJ2-1; no definite D call. The CDR3 has 13 residues. The germline CDR1 and CDR2 sequences are SGHTA and FQGNSA. With 2 bases removed from V and 10 bases from J, the gap between germline ends came to 12 bases. DNA of the CDR3: TGTGCCAGCAGCTTATCAGAAGCGACCGAGCAGTTCTTC. Translation: CASSLSEATEQFF.

This rearrangement joins TRBV27 to TRBJ1-1, with 9 positions matching TRBD1. J was trimmed by 4 bases and V by 7 bases; bases with no gene match: 7. The CDR3 has 14 amino acids. Germline V gives CDR1 MNHEY, CDR2 SMNVEV (reference sequence). The CDR3, as DNA: TGTGCCAGCATGAAGACAGGGGGGGTCACTGAAGCTTTCTTT. Its translation is CASMKTGGVTEAFF.

The V gene is TRBV6-1, the J gene TRBJ2-7; D is unclear. CDR3 length: 14 residues. Trimming cost V 1 base and J 0 bases, with 7 bases left between them. Germline V gene lookup returns CDR1 MNHNS and CDR2 SASEGT. The chain's CDR3 is CASSEVNYSYEQYF. The CDR3 DNA sequence: TGTGCCAGCAGTGAAGTAAACTACTCCTACGAGCAGTACTTC.

J is TRBJ2-1 and V is TRBV10-3, with 10 bases aligning to TRBD2. The ends lost 10 bases at V and 9 bases at J; junction bases unmatched: 12. Germline CDR1 and CDR2: ENHRY and SYGVKD. The CDR3 is 14 amino acids. The CDR3 nucleotides read TGTGCCACCGTAGAGGCTAGCGGGGGAGGTGAGCAGTTCTTC. Residues: CATVEASGGGEQFF.

The V call is TRBV18, the J call TRBJ2-7; D is unresolved. The CDR3 loop spans 14 amino acids. Trimming took 4 bases from V and 0 from J, leaving 10 bases between them. Germline lookup yields CDR1 KGHSH and CDR2 LQKENI. In nucleotides, the CDR3 is TGTGCCAGCTCACGGGCGCCAGACTCCTACGAGCAGTACTTC. Protein product: CASSRAPDSYEQYF.

This rearrangement joins TRBV11-2 to TRBJ1-2, with D tentatively TRBD1 (5 bases). V lost 5 bases, J lost 2 bases, and 9 bases lay in between. Germline CDR1 and CDR2: SGHAT and FQNNGV. The CDR3 runs 13 residues. CDR3 DNA: TGTGCCAGCAGCCCGGACAAGAACTATGGCTACACCTTC. This encodes CASSPDKNYGYTF.